This TCR beta chain was profiled in a study of blood T cells in healthy people across ages. Turning to this clonotype: Being one base from a much bigger clone, this may be a read error.

Sample-barcoded 5' priming and a J-beta primer mix drove a second PCR of 7 to 11 cycles. TCRdb re-called the 5' RACE reads through MiXCR, storing one row per CDR3 protein. Found here are about 930,000 distinct CDR3 sequences, about 27% of them singletons; the top ten hold about 10%. The CDR3 covers 17 residues. Germline values: CDR1 SGHRS, CDR2 YFSETQ. The V gene end was trimmed by 5 bases and the J gene end by 7 bases; junction bases not matched to a gene: 17. These data also formed part of another study, on T cells of mothers and their children.

The chain couples TRBV5-1 to TRBJ2-7; 11 positions match TRBD2. The material sequenced was blood. The clonotype comes from a woman aged 40 to 50 in good health. Written as DNA, the CDR3 is TGCGCCAGCAGGTTTTCGTCGGGGACTAGCGGATACAATGAGCAGTACTTC. It is translated as CASRFSSGTSGYNEQYF.